A single sample gave rise to the 28 T cell receptor beta chains below, sequenced in a study of response to subunit inactivated influenza vaccine (dated by TCRdb to 2017 to 2018). Libraries were built with RT-PCR. The sample was run on an Illumina HiSeq 2500. Using fastp at Q25 and MiXCR, TCRdb reprocessed the public reads and kept productive beta chains. Each CDR3 protein appears once, grouped with its most common genes and DNA. Recorded for this sample are roughly 650,000 distinct CDR3 sequences; around a sixth of them occurred a single time. The ten largest account for 11% of the sample. The sequences come from PBMCs from blood, collected roughly 12 days after vaccination. These receptor sequences come from a man aged 50 or older who received an inactivated influenza vaccine. Donor details come from another sample of the same person, matched by shared clones.

The V call is TRBV12-3 or TRBV12-4, the J call TRBJ2-5; D may be TRBD2 (6 bases). Trimming took 1 base from V and 10 from J, leaving 10 bases between them. This CDR3 has 12 amino acids. DNA for the CDR3: TGTGCCAGCAGTTTAGGATACGGGGGCCAGTACTTC. This encodes CASSLGYGGQYF.

This clonotype was recorded a few times. The chain has TRBV7-9 and TRBJ1-5; no definite D call. Deletions cut 2 bases from V and 4 bases from J, with 9 bases between. Per germline, CDR1 SEHNR and CDR2 FQNEAQ (reference sequence). This CDR3 is 14 amino acids long. The CDR3 is CASSLFGDNQPQHF. For the CDR3, the DNA is TGTGCCAGCAGCTTATTCGGGGATAATCAGCCCCAGCATTTT.

This clonotype appeared a single time. The J gene is TRBJ2-3, the V gene TRBV5-1, with D hard to call. V dropped 0 bases and J dropped 5 bases, with 7 bases sitting between them. Per germline, CDR1 SGHRS and CDR2 YFSETQ. The CDR3 spans 13 residues. CDR3 amino acids: CASSLGKLDTQYF. In DNA form, the CDR3 reads TGCGCCAGCAGCTTGGGAAAATTAGATACGCAGTATTTT.

V is TRBV5-1 and J is TRBJ1-6; 8 bases match TRBD1. The V segment lost 4 bases and the J segment 6 bases; nucleotides outside the gene matches: 9. The CDR3 extends over 16 amino acids. The germline gives CDR1 SGHRS, CDR2 YFSETQ. In DNA form, the CDR3 reads TGCGCCAGCAGCCCGACAGGGGCTAGATCTAATTCACCCCTCCACTTT. Translation: CASSPTGARSNSPLHF.

The rearrangement links TRBV7-2 to TRBJ2-3, with 8 bases lining up with TRBD2. This CDR3 contains 16 residues. Germline V lookup: CDR1 SGHTA, CDR2 FQGNSA. The V segment lost 5 bases and the J segment 2 bases; nucleotides outside the gene matches: 9. CDR3 loop: CASSPVPSGLTDTQYF. The CDR3 coding sequence is TGTGCCAGCAGCCCAGTCCCTAGCGGGCTCACAGATACGCAGTATTTT. Filled out from reference TRBV7-2 and TRBJ2-3, the complete variable domain reads GAGVSQSPSNKVTEKGKDVELRCDPISGHTALYWYRQSLGQGLEFLIYFQGNSAPDKSGLPSDRFSAERTGGSVSTLTIQRTQQEDSAVYLCASSPVPSGLTDTQYFGPGTRLTVL.

The rearrangement links TRBV29-1 to TRBJ2-2, with D possibly matching TRBD2 (6 bases). V was trimmed by 2 bases and J by 5 bases, leaving 15 bases between them. There are 15 residues in the CDR3. Germline CDR1 reads SQVTM; CDR2 reads ANQGSEA. CDR3 sequence: CSVELGGVGTGELFF. CDR3 DNA: TGCAGCGTTGAACTTGGAGGGGTCGGGACCGGGGAGCTGTTTTTT.

This clonotype was seen only a few times. V and J are TRBV9 and TRBJ2-3, with D possibly matching TRBD2 (6 bases). CDR1 and CDR2 (germline): SGDLS, YYNGEE. The CDR3 loop spans 14 amino acids. V was pared by 2 bases and J by 3 bases, with 10 bases between. The DNA for the CDR3 is TGTGCCAGCAGCGTCGGGAGCCGGACAGATACGCAGTATTTT. Its translation: CASSVGSRTDTQYF.

This clonotype was counted a few times. The chain recombines TRBV5-1 with TRBJ2-4; 10 bases are a match to TRBD1. This CDR3 spans 16 amino acids. Looked up from germline, CDR1 is SGHRS and CDR2 is YFSETQ. V lost 4 bases to trimming and J lost 1 base; unmatched junction nucleotides: 5. In nucleotides, the CDR3 is TGCGCCAGCAGCGAGGGACAGGGGTCGGCCAAAAACATTCAGTACTTC. Residues: CASSEGQGSAKNIQYF. The full variable domain, in which reference TRBV5-1 and TRBJ2-4 provide the parts outside the CDR3, is KAGVTQTPRYLIKTRGQQVTLSCSPISGHRSVSWYQQTPGQGLQFLFEYFSETQRNKGNFPGRFSGRQFSNSRSEMNVSTLELGDSALYLCASSEGQGSAKNIQYFGAGTRLSVL.

Regarding this clonotype: One junction end disagrees with the germline gene, perhaps due to a read error. The chain carries TRBV12-3 or TRBV12-4 and TRBJ1-3; 7 bases map to TRBD1. There are 16 residues in the CDR3. The CDR3 region is CASSLMTGTSGDTIYF. For the CDR3, the DNA is TGTGCCAGCAGTTTAATGACAGGGACCTCTGGAGACACCATATATTTT.

This clonotype came up once. The rearrangement links TRBV2 to TRBJ2-3, with 12 bases aligning to TRBD1. The CDR3 is 16 amino acids. Germline CDR1 SNHLY, CDR2 FYNNEI. The ends lost 6 bases at V and 4 bases at J; junction bases unmatched: 8. The DNA of the CDR3 is TGTGCCAGCAGCTCTCCGGGACAGGGGGCGTCAGATACGCAGTATTTT. It is translated as CASSSPGQGASDTQYF.

This chain links TRBV4-1 with TRBJ2-7; 7 bases match TRBD1. V shed 0 bases, J shed 2 bases, and the junction held 10 bases outside the gene matches. In germline, CDR1 is MGHRA, CDR2 YSYEKL. The CDR3 has 17 amino acids. The CDR3 is CASSQDKATGLPYEQYF. The CDR3 nucleotides are TGCGCCAGCAGCCAAGATAAGGCGACAGGGCTCCCCTACGAGCAGTACTTC.

The rearrangement links TRBV12-3 or TRBV12-4 to TRBJ2-5; D unresolved. The CDR3 runs 13 residues. Trimming removed 7 bases at V and 1 base at J, with 10 bases between. The DNA of the CDR3 is TGTGCCAGCACCATAAGTGTCCAAGAGACCCAGTACTTC. Translating it yields CASTISVQETQYF.

At least ten counts were recorded for this clonotype. The gene calls are TRBV4-1 and TRBJ1-2, with TRBD1 identical over 8 bases. This CDR3 comprises 15 residues. The trim removed 6 bases at V and 0 bases at J, leaving 6 bases unmatched. Per germline, CDR1 MGHRA and CDR2 YSYEKL. CDR3 region: CASRGQEKSNYGYTF. The CDR3, as DNA: TGCGCCAGCAGGGGACAGGAAAAATCTAACTATGGCTACACCTTC.

This chain uses TRBV5-1 with TRBJ2-2, with D hard to call. V lost 0 bases to trimming and J lost 1 base, with 10 bases between them. The CDR3 is 16 amino acids. Germline loops: CDR1 SGHRS, CDR2 YFSETQ. For the CDR3, the DNA is TGCGCCAGCAGCTTGGACTTCCCCTTGAACACCGGGGAGCTGTTTTTT. Translating gives CASSLDFPLNTGELFF.

This clonotype was detected a few times. This CDR3 is CASSLVVGSYEKLFF. CDR3 in DNA: TGTGCCAGCAGTTTAGTGGTGGGATCATATGAAAAACTGTTTTTT. This chain connects TRBV12-3 or TRBV12-4 to TRBJ1-4; D is ambiguous. V dropped 1 base and J dropped 6 bases, with 12 bases sitting between them. This CDR3 contains 15 residues.

The V call is TRBV20-1, the J call TRBJ1-4; no firm D call. The CDR3 consists of 10 residues. The germline CDR1 and CDR2 sequences are DFQATT and SNEGSKA (reference sequence). V lost 3 bases and J lost 7, with 3 bases in between. This CDR3 is CSASGEKLFF. In DNA form, the CDR3 reads TGCAGTGCTAGTGGTGAAAAACTGTTTTTT.

The genes are TRBV29-1 and TRBJ1-1; 7 bases align to TRBD1. Trimming removed 6 bases from V and 10 bases from J; junction bases left unmatched: 8. Looked up from germline, CDR1 is SQVTM and CDR2 is ANQGSEA. This CDR3 region has 11 residues. CDR3 region: CSVYRQGRAFF. As DNA, the CDR3 is TGCAGCGTCTACCGACAGGGAAGAGCTTTCTTT.

The chain combines TRBV3-1 with TRBJ2-7; either TRBD1 or TRBD2 may supply D (5 bases each). CDR1 and CDR2 from the germline V gene are LGHDT and YNNKEL (reference sequence). The V and J ends lost 0 bases and 3 bases respectively, with 15 bases between them. This CDR3 has 16 residues. CDR3 sequence: CASSQDLTGTNYEQYF. The CDR3 region has the DNA TGTGCCAGCAGCCAAGATCTTACGGGGACGAACTACGAGCAGTACTTC.

The genes are TRBV5-1 and TRBJ2-2; 7 positions match TRBD2. The CDR3 consists of 14 residues. Germline values: CDR1 SGHRS, CDR2 YFSETQ. V trimming: 6 bases; J trimming: 1 base; junction bases outside the gene matches: 3. DNA for the CDR3: TGCGCCAGCAATGTAGCGGGGAACACCGGGGAGCTGTTTTTT. Protein sequence: CASNVAGNTGELFF. Together with reference TRBV5-1 and TRBJ2-2, the CDR3 gives the full variable domain: KAGVTQTPRYLIKTRGQQVTLSCSPISGHRSVSWYQQTPGQGLQFLFEYFSETQRNKGNFPGRFSGRQFSNSRSEMNVSTLELGDSALYLCASNVAGNTGELFFGEGSRLTVL.

This clonotype was seen a handful of times. The V call is TRBV20-1, the J call TRBJ2-7; no clear D gene. Germline loops: CDR1 DFQATT, CDR2 SNEGSKA (reference sequence). Deletions cut 3 bases from V and 1 base from J, with 7 bases between. CDR3 length equals 12 residues. CDR3 region: CSASDKSYEQYF. CDR3 nucleotides: TGCAGTGCTAGTGACAAGTCCTACGAGCAGTACTTC.

This clonotype has more than one count but fewer than ten. The chain is built from TRBV29-1 and TRBJ2-3, with D unclear. V shed 4 bases and J shed 1 base, with 6 bases lying between them. Germline-derived CDR1 and CDR2 are SQVTM and ANQGSEA. The length of the CDR3 is 12 residues. The CDR3 nucleotides are TGCAGCGTTGGTGGGCGCACAGATACGCAGTATTTT. Translated: CSVGGRTDTQYF.

The V call is TRBV15, the J call TRBJ2-7, with D maybe TRBD1 (6 bases). The CDR3 is 15 amino acids. V was trimmed by 0 bases and J by 5 bases, leaving 14 bases between them. CDR1 is LNHNV, CDR2 YYDKDF, per germline (reference sequence). CDR3 region: CATSRETGDGNEQYF. CDR3 sequence (DNA): TGTGCCACCAGCAGAGAGACAGGAGATGGGAACGAGCAGTACTTC. Complete variable domain (other parts from reference TRBV15 and TRBJ2-7): DAMVIQNPRYQVTQFGKPVTLSCSQTLNHNVMYWYQQKSSQAPKLLFHYYDKDFNNEADTPDNFQSRRPNTSFCFLDIRSPGLGDTAMYLCATSRETGDGNEQYFGPGTRLTVT.

CDR3 in amino acids: CASSFGGRFYNEQFF. The CDR3 DNA reads TGTGCCAGCAGTTTTGGCGGGAGATTCTACAATGAGCAGTTCTTC. V and J are TRBV27 and TRBJ2-1; TRBD2 matches 7 bases. CDR1 is MNHEY and CDR2 is SMNVEV in the germline V gene (reference sequence). Losses at the gene ends were 3 bases for V and 3 bases for J; bases not matched to a gene: 5. The CDR3 is 15 residues long.

This chain connects TRBV2 to TRBJ2-7; possible D gene TRBD1, 6 bases. The germline gives CDR1 SNHLY, CDR2 FYNNEI. The CDR3 length is 14 residues. The V end lost 1 base, the J end lost 4 bases, and 11 bases lay between the germline ends. Here the CDR3 DNA reads TGTGCCAGCAGTGAAGGGTACAGGGCGTACGAGCAGTACTTC. It encodes CASSEGYRAYEQYF.

This clonotype was observed a few times. V usage is TRBV5-1 and J usage is TRBJ2-7; 8 nucleotides line up with TRBD2. Germline lookup yields CDR1 SGHRS and CDR2 YFSETQ. This CDR3 has 14 amino acids. V was pared by 6 bases and J by 5 bases, with 10 bases of the junction left unmatched. CDR3 in amino acids: CASKPGTSIDEQYF. The CDR3 DNA reads TGCGCCAGCAAACCGGGGACTAGTATCGACGAGCAGTACTTC.

This clonotype has just a few counts. The chain couples TRBV29-1 to TRBJ2-3; possibly TRBD1 for D (5 bases). The CDR3 contains 12 residues. Germline lookup yields CDR1 SQVTM and CDR2 ANQGSEA. The CDR3 sequence is CSAMAGPDTQYF. The CDR3 nucleotides are TGCAGTGCGATGGCAGGGCCAGATACGCAGTATTTT.

V and J are TRBV20-1 and TRBJ2-1; TRBD2 is a possible D gene (5 bases). CDR1 is DFQATT and CDR2 is SNEGSKA in the germline V gene (reference sequence). CDR3 length: 15 amino acids. Trimming stripped 0 bases from V and 2 bases from J, with 11 bases between. This CDR3 reads CSARDERATYNEQFF. The CDR3 nucleotides read TGCAGTGCTAGAGATGAGAGGGCAACCTACAATGAGCAGTTCTTC.

The chain is built from TRBV27 and TRBJ2-7; 12 bases match TRBD1. The V gene's germline CDR1 is MNHEY and CDR2 SMNVEV (reference sequence). The CDR3 is 15 amino acids. V dropped 0 bases and J dropped 6; count of bases not matched to a gene: 3. DNA for the CDR3: TGTGCCAGCAGTTTATCCGGGACAGGGGGCAGCGAGCAGTACTTC. The encoded protein is CASSLSGTGGSEQYF.